A selection of T cell receptor beta chains follows, all from one sample in a study of CD8 T cells in Susac syndrome. TCRdb independently ran MiXCR on the immunoSEQ multiplex PCR reads; one entry per CDR3 protein. The data contain around 150,000 distinct CDR3 sequences, 94% of them singletons. The material sequenced was CD4+ T cells from PBMCs. All receptors come from a human donor with multiple sclerosis. The conserved cysteine and the conserved F or W are not part of the CDR3 here. Some rows mark clone size as missing; the rest say once, few, many or name a class of expanded clone.

J gene: TRBJ2-3; V gene: TRBV2; clone size: .; CDR3 protein: ASSDGRSTDTQY
J gene: TRBJ1-2; V gene: TRBV7-9; clone size: once; CDR3 protein: ASSLMESYGYT
J gene: TRBJ2-7; V gene: TRBV2; clone size: .; CDR3 protein: ASSEQGADYEQY
J gene: TRBJ1-4; V gene: TRBV20-1; clone size: .; CDR3 protein: SASGTRGGTNEKLF
J gene: TRBJ2-5; V gene: TRBV27; clone size: .; CDR3 protein: ASSLLAATMETQY
J gene: TRBJ2-7; V gene: TRBV5-1; clone size: .; CDR3 protein: ASSSDRDEQY
J gene: TRBJ1-5; V gene: TRBV12-3/TRBV12-4; clone size: .; CDR3 protein: ASSFKGDQPQH
J gene: TRBJ1-2; V gene: TRBV6-2/TRBV6-3; clone size: .; CDR3 protein: ASSPITTEAHGYT
J gene: TRBJ2-7; V gene: TRBV10-3; clone size: .; CDR3 protein: AISEEVEQY
J gene: TRBJ2-1; V gene: TRBV19; clone size: few; CDR3 protein: ASSTLGLRGNNEQF
J gene: TRBJ1-1; V gene: TRBV6-1; clone size: once; CDR3 protein: ASSGTVTTEAF
J gene: TRBJ1-4; V gene: TRBV7-2; clone size: once; CDR3 protein: ASSRYRDEKLF
J gene: TRBJ2-1; V gene: TRBV27; clone size: .; CDR3 protein: ASSPFGGLAGYNEQF
J gene: TRBJ1-2; V gene: TRBV12-3/TRBV12-4; clone size: once; CDR3 protein: ASSQGHDYGYT